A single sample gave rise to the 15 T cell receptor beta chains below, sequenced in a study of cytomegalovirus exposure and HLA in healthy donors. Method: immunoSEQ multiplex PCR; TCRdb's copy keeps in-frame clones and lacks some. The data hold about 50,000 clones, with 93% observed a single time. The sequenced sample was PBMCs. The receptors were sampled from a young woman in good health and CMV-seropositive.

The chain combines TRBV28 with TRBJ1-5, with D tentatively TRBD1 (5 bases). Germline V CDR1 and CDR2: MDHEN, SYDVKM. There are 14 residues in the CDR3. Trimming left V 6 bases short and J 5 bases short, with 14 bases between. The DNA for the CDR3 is TGTGCCAGCAGCCGCGGGGGGGGAGATCAGCCCCAGCATTTT. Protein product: CASSRGGGDQPQHF. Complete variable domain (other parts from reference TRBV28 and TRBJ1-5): DVKVTQSSRYLVKRTGEKVFLECVQDMDHENMFWYRQDPGLGLRLIYFSYDVKMKEKGDIPEGYSVSREKKERFSLILESASTNQTSMYLCASSRGGGDQPQHFGDGTRLSIL.

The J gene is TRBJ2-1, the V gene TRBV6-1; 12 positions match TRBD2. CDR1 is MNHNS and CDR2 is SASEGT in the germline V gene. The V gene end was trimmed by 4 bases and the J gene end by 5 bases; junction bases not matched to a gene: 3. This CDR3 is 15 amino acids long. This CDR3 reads CASSVTSGGHNEQFF. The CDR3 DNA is TGTGCCAGCAGTGTGACTAGCGGGGGACACAATGAGCAGTTCTTC.

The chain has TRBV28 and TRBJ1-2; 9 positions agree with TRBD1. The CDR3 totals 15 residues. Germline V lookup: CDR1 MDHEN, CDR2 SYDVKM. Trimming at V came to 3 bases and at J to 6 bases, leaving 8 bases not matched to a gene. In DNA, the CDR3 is TGTGCCAGCAGTTTGGGGGACAGGGCCTTGGATGGCTACACCTTC. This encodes CASSLGDRALDGYTF.

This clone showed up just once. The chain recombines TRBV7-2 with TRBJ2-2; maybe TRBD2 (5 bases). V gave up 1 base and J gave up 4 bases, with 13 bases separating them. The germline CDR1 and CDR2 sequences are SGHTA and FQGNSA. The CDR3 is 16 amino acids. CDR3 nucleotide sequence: TGTGCCAGCAGCTTAGTTCGGCTAGCCCCCACCGGGGAGCTGTTTTTT. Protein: CASSLVRLAPTGELFF.

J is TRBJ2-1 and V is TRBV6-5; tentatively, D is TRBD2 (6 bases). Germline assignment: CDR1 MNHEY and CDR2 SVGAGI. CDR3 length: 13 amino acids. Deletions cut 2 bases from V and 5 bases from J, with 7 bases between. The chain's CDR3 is CASSYGEDNEQFF. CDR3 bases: TGTGCCAGCAGTTACGGGGAGGACAATGAGCAGTTCTTC.

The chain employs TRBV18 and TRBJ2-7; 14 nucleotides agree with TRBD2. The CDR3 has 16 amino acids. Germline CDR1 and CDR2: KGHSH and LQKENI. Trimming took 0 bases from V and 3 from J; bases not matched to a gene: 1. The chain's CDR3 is CASSPPGTSGGYEQYF. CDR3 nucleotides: TGTGCCAGCTCACCACCCGGGACTAGCGGGGGCTACGAGCAGTACTTC.

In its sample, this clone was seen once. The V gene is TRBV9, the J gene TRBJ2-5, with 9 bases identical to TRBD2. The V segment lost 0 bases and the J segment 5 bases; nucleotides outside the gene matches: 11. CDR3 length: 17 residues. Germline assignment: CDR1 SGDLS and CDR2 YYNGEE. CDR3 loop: CASSVDGGGGARETQYF. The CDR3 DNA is TGTGCCAGCAGCGTAGATGGGGGCGGGGGGGCCCGGGAGACCCAGTACTTC. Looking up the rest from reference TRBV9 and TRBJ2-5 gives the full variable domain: DSGVTQTPKHLITATGQRVTLRCSPRSGDLSVYWYQQSLDQGLQFLIQYYNGEERAKGNILERFSAQQFPDLHSELNLSSLELGDSALYFCASSVDGGGGARETQYFGPGTRLLVL.

CDR3: CASSEGERGGADTQYF. CDR3 coding DNA: TGTGCCAGCAGTGAAGGCGAGCGGGGGGGCGCAGATACGCAGTATTTT. V gene TRBV6-4 combines with J gene TRBJ2-3; 10 bases line up with TRBD2. Germline CDR1 reads MRHNA; CDR2 reads SNTAGT. The V gene end was trimmed by 3 bases and the J gene end by 4 bases; junction bases not matched to a gene: 7. The CDR3 runs 16 residues.

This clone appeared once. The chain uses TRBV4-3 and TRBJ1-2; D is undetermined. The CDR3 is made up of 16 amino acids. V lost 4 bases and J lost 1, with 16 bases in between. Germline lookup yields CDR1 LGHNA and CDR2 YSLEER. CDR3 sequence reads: CASSPPGEGVNYGYTF. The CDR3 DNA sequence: TGCGCCAGCAGCCCCCCCGGGGAGGGAGTTAACTATGGCTACACCTTC.

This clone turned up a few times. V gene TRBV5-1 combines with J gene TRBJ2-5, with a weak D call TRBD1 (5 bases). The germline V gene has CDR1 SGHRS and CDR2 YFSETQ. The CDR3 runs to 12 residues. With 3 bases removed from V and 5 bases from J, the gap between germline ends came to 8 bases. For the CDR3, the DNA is TGCGCCAGCAGCTCCAAGGGGGAGACCCAGTACTTC. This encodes CASSSKGETQYF. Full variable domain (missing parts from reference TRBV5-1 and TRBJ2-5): KAGVTQTPRYLIKTRGQQVTLSCSPISGHRSVSWYQQTPGQGLQFLFEYFSETQRNKGNFPGRFSGRQFSNSRSEMNVSTLELGDSALYLCASSSKGETQYFGPGTRLLVL.

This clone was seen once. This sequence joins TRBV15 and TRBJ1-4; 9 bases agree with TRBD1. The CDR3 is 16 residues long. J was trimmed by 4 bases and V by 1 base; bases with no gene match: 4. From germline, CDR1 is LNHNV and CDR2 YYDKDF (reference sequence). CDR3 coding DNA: TGTGCCACCAGCAGAGGACAGGGGGGTTTTAATGAAAAACTGTTTTTT. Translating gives CATSRGQGGFNEKLFF.

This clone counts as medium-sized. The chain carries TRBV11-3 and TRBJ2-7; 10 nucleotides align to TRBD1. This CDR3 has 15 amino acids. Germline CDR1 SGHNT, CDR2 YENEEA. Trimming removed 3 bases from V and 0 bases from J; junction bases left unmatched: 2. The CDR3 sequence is CASSLGQGISYEQYF. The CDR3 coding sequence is TGTGCCAGCAGCTTGGGACAGGGGATCTCCTACGAGCAGTACTTC.

As DNA, the CDR3 is TGTGCCAGCAGTGAAAGTACAGGGCGTCAGCCCCAGCATTTT. Amino acid sequence: CASSESTGRQPQHF. The chain joins TRBV2 to TRBJ1-5, with D possibly matching TRBD1 (6 bases). Germline V gives CDR1 SNHLY, CDR2 FYNNEI. The V and J ends lost 2 bases and 6 bases respectively, with 11 bases between them. The CDR3 totals 14 residues.

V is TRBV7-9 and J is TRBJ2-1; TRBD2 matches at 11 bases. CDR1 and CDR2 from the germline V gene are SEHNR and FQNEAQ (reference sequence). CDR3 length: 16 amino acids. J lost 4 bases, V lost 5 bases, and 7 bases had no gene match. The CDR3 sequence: CASSTTSGGPYNEQFF. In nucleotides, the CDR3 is TGTGCCAGCAGCACAACTAGCGGGGGCCCTTACAATGAGCAGTTCTTC.

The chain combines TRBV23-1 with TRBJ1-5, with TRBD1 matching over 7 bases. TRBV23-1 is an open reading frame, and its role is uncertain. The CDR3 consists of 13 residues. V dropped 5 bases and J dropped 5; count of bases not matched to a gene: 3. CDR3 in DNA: TGCGCCAGCAGTTGGACAGGAGATCAGCCCCAGCATTTT. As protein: CASSWTGDQPQHF.